The T cell receptor (beta chain) under discussion was sequenced for a study of memory CD4+ T cells and cytomegalovirus serostatus. Across the study: This sample comes from healthy Belgian adults, about nine CMV seropositive, around 26 seronegative.

The sort gate was single viable CD3+CD4+CD8-CD45RO+ cells for memory CD4+ T cells. CMV serostatus came from serum IgG against pp150, pp28, p38, p52. Germline V gene lookup returns CDR1 SGHRS and CDR2 YFSETQ. CDR3 length: 17 residues. V trimming: 4 bases; J trimming: 7 bases; junction bases outside the gene matches: 19. Study processing details: Out-of-frame sequences were removed, leaving 2,204,828 distinct TCRbeta sequences. Produced via immunoSEQ multiplex PCR; TCRdb's table is partial and in-frame only. The V and J calls and clone size are taken from that table; D and trimming were inferred from the DNA. The sample contains tens of thousands of clones, 70% to 80% of which appear only once.

The source of this sequence is an adult in good health and CMV-seronegative. The sequenced material came from memory CD4+ T cells from blood. The rearrangement uses TRBV5-1 and TRBJ1-2; 7 nucleotides line up with TRBD1. Here the CDR3 reads CASSPWSFRRGHLGYTF. Here the CDR3 DNA reads TGCGCCAGCAGCCCGTGGAGCTTTAGAAGGGGGCATCTTGGCTACACCTTC.